This T cell receptor beta chain is from a study of blood T cells in healthy people across ages. General study findings and limits: Across the age range, TCR beta diversity per million T cells fell in a roughly linear way. A strong correlation between TCR beta diversity and naive T cell percentage was seen.

This clonotype came up a few times. Its antigen is still unknown. V was pared by 6 bases and J by 3 bases, with 9 bases between. The CDR3 loop spans 13 amino acids. CDR1 MGHRA and CDR2 YSYEKL come from the germline V gene. Together with a sample-barcoded 5' primer, a J-beta primer mix was included in a second PCR lasting roughly 6 to 12 cycles. TCRdb called the 5' RACE reads again in MiXCR, with one record for every CDR3 protein. The sample carries around 1.5 million distinct CDR3 sequences, 40% to 50% recorded once. The authors isolated at least 6 million PBMCs per sample. The sequencing input was blood. The receptor was isolated from a young woman in good health. This sequence joins TRBV4-1 and TRBJ1-5, with unresolved D. Here the CDR3 DNA reads TGCGCCAGCAGTGGTGGGATCAATCAGCCCCAGCATTTT. Its translation is CASSGGINQPQHF.